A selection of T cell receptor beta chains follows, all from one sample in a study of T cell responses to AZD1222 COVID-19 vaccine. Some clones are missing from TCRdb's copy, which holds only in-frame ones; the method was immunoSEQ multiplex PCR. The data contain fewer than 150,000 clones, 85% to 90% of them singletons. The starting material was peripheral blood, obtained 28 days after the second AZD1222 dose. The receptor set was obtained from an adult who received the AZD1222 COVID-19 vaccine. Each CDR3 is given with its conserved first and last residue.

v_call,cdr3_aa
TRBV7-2,CASSLVPDQPQHF
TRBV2,CASLRDASNYGYTF
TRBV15,CATSGWPDNEQFF
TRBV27,CASRLELGYNEQFF
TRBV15,CATSTPGGSYNEQFF
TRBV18,CASSLGQGVTGNTIYF
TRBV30,CAWSVQGNQPQHF
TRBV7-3,CASSPAEGAQAFF
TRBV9,CASSRDFFYEQYF
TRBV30,CAWSVLGADGYTF
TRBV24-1,CATSDFPGRRTESGELFF
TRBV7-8,CASSLSGTGLSGYTF
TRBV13,CASSPKSTDTQYF
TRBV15,CATSVRASGSHEQYF
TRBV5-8,CASSTGTLNTEAFF
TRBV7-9,CASSLPEQGTGNTIYF
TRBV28,CASSLGRSGPTDTQYF
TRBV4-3,CASSQDRGEYNEQFF
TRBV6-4,CASSDRSSTADTQYF
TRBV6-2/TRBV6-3,CASSYASVVPQHF
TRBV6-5,CASTTGDGRGEQYF
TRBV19,CASSIVRGHEQFF
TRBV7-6,CASSSSPDSNQPQHF
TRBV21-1,CARTDRPSYEQYF
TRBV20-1,CSASPTPRTGRYEQYF
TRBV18,CASSPHPGTGGERTEAFF
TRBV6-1,CASSEVGRGEAFF
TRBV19,CASSMEGINSNQPQHF
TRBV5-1,CASSPGFAGANVLTF
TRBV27,CASSFQLTSGNNEQFF
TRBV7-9,CASTKAGGGDTEAFF
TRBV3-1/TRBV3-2,CASSVTLGRGKLIPPLHF
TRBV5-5,CASSPYPPGASGNTIYF
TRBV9,CASSVQAGANVLTF
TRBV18,CASSPGRGTEAFF
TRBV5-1,CASSLYQNYGYTF
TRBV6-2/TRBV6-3,CASSWRRVGEKLFF
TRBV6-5,CASSYSGTGGAEGQYF
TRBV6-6,CASSQGAAAYEKLFF
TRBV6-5,CASSKQVDSGNTIYF
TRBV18,CASSATGYYNEQFF
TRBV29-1,CSVEKFRGNDEQFF
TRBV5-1,CASSFFGTGRVNTEAFF
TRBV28,CASSLLRASGNTIYF
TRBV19,CASSIYYGYTF